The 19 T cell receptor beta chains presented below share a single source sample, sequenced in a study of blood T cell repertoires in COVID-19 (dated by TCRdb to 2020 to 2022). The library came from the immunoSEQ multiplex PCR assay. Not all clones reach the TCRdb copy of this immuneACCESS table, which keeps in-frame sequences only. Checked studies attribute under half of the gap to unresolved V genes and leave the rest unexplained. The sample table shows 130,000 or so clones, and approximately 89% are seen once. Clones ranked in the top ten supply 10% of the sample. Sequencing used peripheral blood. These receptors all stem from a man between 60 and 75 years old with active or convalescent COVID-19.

In DNA, the CDR3 is TGTGCCAGCAGCCAAGGGTCAAGAGGGTCTAGCACAGATACGCAGTATTTT. Protein: CASSQGSRGSSTDTQYF. The chain carries TRBV14 and TRBJ2-3, with D perhaps TRBD2 (5 bases). Trimming removed 1 base from V and 0 bases from J, with 14 bases in between. The CDR3 runs 17 residues. The germline CDR1 and CDR2 sequences are SGHDN and FVKESK.

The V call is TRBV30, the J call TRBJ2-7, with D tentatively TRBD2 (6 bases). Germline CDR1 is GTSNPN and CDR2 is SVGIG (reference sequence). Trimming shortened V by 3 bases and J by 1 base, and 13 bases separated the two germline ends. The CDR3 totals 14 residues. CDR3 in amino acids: CAWRRDFFSYEQYF. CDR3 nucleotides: TGTGCCTGGAGGCGGGACTTTTTTTCCTACGAGCAGTACTTC. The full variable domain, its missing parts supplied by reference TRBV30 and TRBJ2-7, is SQTIHQWPATLVQPVGSPLSLECTVEGTSNPNLYWYRQAAGRGLQLLFYSVGIGQISSEVPQNLSASRPQDRQFILSSKKLLLSDSGFYLCAWRRDFFSYEQYFGPGTRLTVT.

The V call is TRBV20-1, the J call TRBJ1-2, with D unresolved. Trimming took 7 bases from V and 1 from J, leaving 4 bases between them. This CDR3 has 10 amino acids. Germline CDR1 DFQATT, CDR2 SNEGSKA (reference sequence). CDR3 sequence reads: CSVFNYGYTF. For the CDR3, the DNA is TGCAGTGTATTTAACTATGGCTACACCTTC.

CDR3 sequence (DNA): TGTGCCAGTAGTTTTCAGGGAAGTTCGGGCGAGCAGTACTTC. Its protein product is CASSFQGSSGEQYF. The J gene is TRBJ2-7, the V gene TRBV19, with a tentative D call TRBD1 (5 bases). This CDR3 contains 14 residues. The germline CDR1 and CDR2 sequences are LNHDA and SQIVND (reference sequence). V shed 5 bases and J shed 6 bases, with 17 bases lying between them.

The CDR3 DNA reads TGTGCCAGCAGTTTTAAGCGCCCCTATGGCTACACCTTC. Its protein is CASSFKRPYGYTF. V and J are TRBV12-3 or TRBV12-4 and TRBJ1-2; no clear D gene. V lost 3 bases and J lost 4, with 9 bases in between. The CDR3 totals 13 residues.

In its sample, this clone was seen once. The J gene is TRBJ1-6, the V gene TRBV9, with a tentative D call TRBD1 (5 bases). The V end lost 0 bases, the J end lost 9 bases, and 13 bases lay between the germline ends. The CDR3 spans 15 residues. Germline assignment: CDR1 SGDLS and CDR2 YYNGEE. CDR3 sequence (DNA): TGTGCCAGCAGCGTAGGGTCAGGGCCTAGTTCACCCCTCCACTTT. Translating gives CASSVGSGPSSPLHF.

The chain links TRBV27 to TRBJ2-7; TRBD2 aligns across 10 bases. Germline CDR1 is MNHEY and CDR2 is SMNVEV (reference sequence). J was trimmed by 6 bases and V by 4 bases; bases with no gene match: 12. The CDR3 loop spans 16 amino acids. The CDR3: CASSSSGLAAFGEQYF. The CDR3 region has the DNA TGTGCCAGCAGTTCCTCCGGACTAGCGGCCTTTGGCGAGCAGTACTTC.

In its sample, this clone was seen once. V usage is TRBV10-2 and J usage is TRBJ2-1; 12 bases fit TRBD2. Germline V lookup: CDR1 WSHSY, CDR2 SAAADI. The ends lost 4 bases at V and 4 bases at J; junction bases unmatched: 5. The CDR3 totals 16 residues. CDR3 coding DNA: TGCGCCAGCAGTGGACTCCTAGCGGGAGGGTACAATGAGCAGTTCTTC. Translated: CASSGLLAGGYNEQFF.

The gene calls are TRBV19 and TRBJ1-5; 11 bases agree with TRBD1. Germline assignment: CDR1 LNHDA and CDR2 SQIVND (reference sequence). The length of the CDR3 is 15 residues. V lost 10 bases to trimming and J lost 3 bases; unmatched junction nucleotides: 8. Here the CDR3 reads CATKGQGASNQPQHF. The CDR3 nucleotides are TGTGCCACAAAAGGACAGGGGGCGTCCAATCAGCCCCAGCATTTT.

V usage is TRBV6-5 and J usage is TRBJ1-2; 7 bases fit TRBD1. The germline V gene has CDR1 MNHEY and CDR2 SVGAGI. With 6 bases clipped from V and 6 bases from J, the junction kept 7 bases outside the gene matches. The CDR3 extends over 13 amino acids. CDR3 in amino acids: CASSWDSKDGYTF. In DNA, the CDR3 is TGTGCCAGCAGCTGGGACAGCAAAGATGGCTACACCTTC.

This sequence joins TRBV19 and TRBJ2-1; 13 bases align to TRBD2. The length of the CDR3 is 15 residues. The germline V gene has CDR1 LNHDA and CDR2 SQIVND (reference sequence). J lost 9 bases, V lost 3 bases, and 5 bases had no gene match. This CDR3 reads CASSILGLAGAEQFF. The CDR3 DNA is TGTGCCAGTAGTATTCTTGGACTAGCGGGAGCTGAGCAGTTCTTC.

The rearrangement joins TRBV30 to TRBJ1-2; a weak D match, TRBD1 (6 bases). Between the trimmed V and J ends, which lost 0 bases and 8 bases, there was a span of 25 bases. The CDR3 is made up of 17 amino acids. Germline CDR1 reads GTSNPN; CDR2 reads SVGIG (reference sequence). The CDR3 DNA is TGTGCCTGGAGTGTACGCGCTGGGGCAGGGGTTCTTTGGGGCTACACCTTC. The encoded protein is CAWSVRAGAGVLWGYTF.

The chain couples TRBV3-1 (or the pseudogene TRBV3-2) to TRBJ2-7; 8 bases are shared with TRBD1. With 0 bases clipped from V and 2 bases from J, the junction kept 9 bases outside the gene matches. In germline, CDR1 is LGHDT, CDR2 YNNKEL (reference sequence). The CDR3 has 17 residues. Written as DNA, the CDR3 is TGTGCCAGCAGCCAAGACCCAGGGGGCTACTCAACCTACGAGCAGTACTTC. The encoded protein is CASSQDPGGYSTYEQYF.

CDR3 DNA sequence: TGTGCCAGCAGTTGGAGCCAACTCACCCGGGACAGAGATCAGCCCCAGCATTTT. Translation: CASSWSQLTRDRDQPQHF. The chain carries TRBV28 and TRBJ1-5; TRBD1 aligns across 7 bases. CDR3 length: 18 amino acids. J was trimmed by 5 bases and V by 4 bases; bases with no gene match: 17. Germline V lookup: CDR1 MDHEN, CDR2 SYDVKM.

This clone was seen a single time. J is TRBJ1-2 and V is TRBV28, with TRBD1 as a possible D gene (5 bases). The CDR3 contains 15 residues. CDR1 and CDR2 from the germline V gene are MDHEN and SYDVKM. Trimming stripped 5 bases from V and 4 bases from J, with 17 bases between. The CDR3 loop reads CASSVPVRVGYGYTF. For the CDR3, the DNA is TGTGCCAGCAGTGTCCCCGTCAGGGTTGGCTATGGCTACACCTTC.

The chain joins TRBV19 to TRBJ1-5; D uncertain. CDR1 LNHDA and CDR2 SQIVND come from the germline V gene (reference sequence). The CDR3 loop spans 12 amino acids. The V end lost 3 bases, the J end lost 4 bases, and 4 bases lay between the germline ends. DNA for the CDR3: TGTGCCAGTAGTATCACTAATCAGCCCCAGCATTTT. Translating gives CASSITNQPQHF.

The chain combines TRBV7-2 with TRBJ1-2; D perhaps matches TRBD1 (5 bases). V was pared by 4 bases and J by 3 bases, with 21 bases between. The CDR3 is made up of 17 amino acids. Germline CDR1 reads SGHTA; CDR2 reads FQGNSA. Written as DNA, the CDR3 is TGTGCCAGCAGCTCACTTCGGGGAGGGGTTAGTCACTATGGCTACACCTTC. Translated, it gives CASSSLRGGVSHYGYTF.

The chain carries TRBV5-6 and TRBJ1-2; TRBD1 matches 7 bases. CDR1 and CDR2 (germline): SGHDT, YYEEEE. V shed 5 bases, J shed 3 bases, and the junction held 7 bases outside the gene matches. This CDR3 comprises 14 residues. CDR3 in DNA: TGTGCCAGCAGGGGTGGGACAGCTGACTATGGCTACACCTTC. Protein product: CASRGGTADYGYTF. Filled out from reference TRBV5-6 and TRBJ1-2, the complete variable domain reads DAGVTQSPTHLIKTRGQQVTLRCSPKSGHDTVSWYQQALGQGPQFIFQYYEEEERQRGNFPDRFSGHQFPNYSSELNVNALLLGDSALYLCASRGGTADYGYTFGSGTRLTVV.

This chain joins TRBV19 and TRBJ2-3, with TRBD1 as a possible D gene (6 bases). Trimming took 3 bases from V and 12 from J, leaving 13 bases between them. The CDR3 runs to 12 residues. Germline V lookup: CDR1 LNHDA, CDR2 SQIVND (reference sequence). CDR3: CASSIGTSTQYF. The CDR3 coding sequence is TGTGCCAGTAGTATCGGGACATCGACCCAGTATTTT.